This T cell receptor beta chain was found in a study of beta chain features in type 1 diabetes. Expressed TCRB transcripts were sequenced, since all the RNA that had been isolated was reverse transcribed. TCRdb's table, derived via immunoSEQ multiplex PCR, lists solely in-frame clones and lacks some. The table has fewer than 250,000 clones, about 63% seen once. Germline values: CDR1 SGDLS, CDR2 YYNGEE. Unmatched junction bases numbered 6, after V lost 0 bases and J lost 4 bases. This CDR3 has 15 amino acids. The rearrangement links TRBV9 to TRBJ2-7; 8 nucleotides match TRBD2. The clonotype was recovered from a man under 40 in good health. Sequencing was carried out using naive CD4+ T cells from blood. This chain's CDR3 is CASSVAASGLYEQYF. CDR3 DNA sequence: TGTGCCAGCAGCGTAGCGGCTAGCGGGTTGTACGAGCAGTACTTC.